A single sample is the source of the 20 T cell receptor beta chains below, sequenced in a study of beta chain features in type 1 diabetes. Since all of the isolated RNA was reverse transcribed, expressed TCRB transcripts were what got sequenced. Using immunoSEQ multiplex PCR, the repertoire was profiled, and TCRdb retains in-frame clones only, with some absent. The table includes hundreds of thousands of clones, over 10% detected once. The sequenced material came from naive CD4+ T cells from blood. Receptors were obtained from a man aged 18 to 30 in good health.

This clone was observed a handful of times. The DNA of the CDR3 is TGTGCCAGCATCACCAACCGGGACAGGGTGTCCCCTGTGAACGAGCAGTACTTC. It codes for CASITNRDRVSPVNEQYF. The V call is TRBV7-3, the J call TRBJ2-7, with 9 bases matching TRBD1. The CDR3 totals 18 residues. Germline-derived CDR1 and CDR2 are SGHTA and FQGTGA. Losses at the gene ends were 7 bases for V and 5 bases for J; bases not matched to a gene: 21.

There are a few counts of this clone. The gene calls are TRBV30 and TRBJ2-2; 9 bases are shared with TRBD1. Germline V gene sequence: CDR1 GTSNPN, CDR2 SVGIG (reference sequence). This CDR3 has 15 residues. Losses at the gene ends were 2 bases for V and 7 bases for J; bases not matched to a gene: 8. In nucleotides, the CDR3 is TGTGCCTGGAGTTCTCCGGGACAGGGTGTCGGGGAGCTGTTTTTT. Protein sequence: CAWSSPGQGVGELFF.

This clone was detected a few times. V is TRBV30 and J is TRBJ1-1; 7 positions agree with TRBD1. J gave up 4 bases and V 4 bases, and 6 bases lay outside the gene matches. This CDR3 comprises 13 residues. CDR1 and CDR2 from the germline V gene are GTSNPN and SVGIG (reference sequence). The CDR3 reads CAWNYHRGTEAFF. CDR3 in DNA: TGTGCCTGGAACTACCACAGGGGCACTGAAGCTTTCTTT.

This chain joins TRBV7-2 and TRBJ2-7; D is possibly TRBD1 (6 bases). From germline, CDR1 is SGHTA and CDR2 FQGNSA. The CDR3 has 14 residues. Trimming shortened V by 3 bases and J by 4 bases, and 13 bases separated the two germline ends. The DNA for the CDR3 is TGTGCCAGCAGCTTCCGGACAGAGGGGTACGAGCAGTACTTC. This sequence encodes CASSFRTEGYEQYF.

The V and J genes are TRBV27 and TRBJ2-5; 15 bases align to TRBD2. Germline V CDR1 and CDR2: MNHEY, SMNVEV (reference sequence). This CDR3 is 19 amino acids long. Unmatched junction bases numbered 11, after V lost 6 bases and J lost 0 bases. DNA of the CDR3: TGTGCCAGCAGGCGCCTCCTAGGACTAGCGGGGGGGTACCAAGAGACCCAGTACTTC. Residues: CASRRLLGLAGGYQETQYF.

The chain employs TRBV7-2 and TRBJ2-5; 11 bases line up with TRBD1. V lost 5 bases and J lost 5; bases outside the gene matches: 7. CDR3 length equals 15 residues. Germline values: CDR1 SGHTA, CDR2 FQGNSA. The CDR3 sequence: CASSPRDRGKETQYF. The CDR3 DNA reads TGTGCCAGCAGCCCCCGGGACAGGGGGAAGGAGACCCAGTACTTC.

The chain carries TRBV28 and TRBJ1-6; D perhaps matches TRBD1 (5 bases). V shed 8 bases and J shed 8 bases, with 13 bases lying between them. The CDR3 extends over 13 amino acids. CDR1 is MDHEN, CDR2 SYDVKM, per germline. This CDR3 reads CASGGGLHSPLHF. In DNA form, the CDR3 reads TGTGCCAGCGGGGGGGGTCTGCATTCACCCCTCCACTTT. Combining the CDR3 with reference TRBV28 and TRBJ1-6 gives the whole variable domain DVKVTQSSRYLVKRTGEKVFLECVQDMDHENMFWYRQDPGLGLRLIYFSYDVKMKEKGDIPEGYSVSREKKERFSLILESASTNQTSMYLCASGGGLHSPLHFGNGTRLTVT.

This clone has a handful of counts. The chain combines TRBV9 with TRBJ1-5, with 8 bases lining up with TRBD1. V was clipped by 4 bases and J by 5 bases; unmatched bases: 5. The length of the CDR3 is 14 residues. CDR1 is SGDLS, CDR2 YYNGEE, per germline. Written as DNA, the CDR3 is TGTGCCAGCAGCCGAGACAGGGGTGATCAGCCCCAGCATTTT. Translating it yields CASSRDRGDQPQHF.

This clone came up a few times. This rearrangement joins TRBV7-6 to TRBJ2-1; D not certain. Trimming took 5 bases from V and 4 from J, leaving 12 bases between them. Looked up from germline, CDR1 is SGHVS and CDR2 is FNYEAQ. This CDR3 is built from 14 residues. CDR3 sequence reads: CASSQTPSYNEQFF. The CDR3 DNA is TGTGCCAGCAGCCAAACACCAAGTTACAATGAGCAGTTCTTC.

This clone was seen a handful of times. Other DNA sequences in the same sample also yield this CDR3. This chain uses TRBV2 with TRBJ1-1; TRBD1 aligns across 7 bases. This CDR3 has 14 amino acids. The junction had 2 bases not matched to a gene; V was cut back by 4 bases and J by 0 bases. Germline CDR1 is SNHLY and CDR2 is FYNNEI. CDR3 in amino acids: CASSGDRVNTEAFF. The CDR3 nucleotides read TGTGCCAGCAGTGGAGACAGGGTGAACACTGAAGCTTTCTTT.

The CDR3 coding sequence is TGTGCCAGCAGTTTAGATGGGACAGGGCGAGGGACCCAGTACTTC. Residues: CASSLDGTGRGTQYF. The chain links TRBV28 to TRBJ2-5; 9 nucleotides align to TRBD1. With 2 bases clipped from V and 7 bases from J, the junction kept 8 bases outside the gene matches. Looked up from germline, CDR1 is MDHEN and CDR2 is SYDVKM. This CDR3 is built from 15 residues. The whole variable domain, remainder taken from reference TRBV28 and TRBJ2-5, is DVKVTQSSRYLVKRTGEKVFLECVQDMDHENMFWYRQDPGLGLRLIYFSYDVKMKEKGDIPEGYSVSREKKERFSLILESASTNQTSMYLCASSLDGTGRGTQYFGPGTRLLVL.

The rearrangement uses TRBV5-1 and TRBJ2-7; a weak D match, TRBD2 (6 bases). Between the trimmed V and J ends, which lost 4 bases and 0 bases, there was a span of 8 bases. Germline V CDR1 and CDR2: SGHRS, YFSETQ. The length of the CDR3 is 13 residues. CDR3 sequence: CASSKDYSYEQYF. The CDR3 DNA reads TGCGCCAGCAGCAAGGACTACTCCTACGAGCAGTACTTC.

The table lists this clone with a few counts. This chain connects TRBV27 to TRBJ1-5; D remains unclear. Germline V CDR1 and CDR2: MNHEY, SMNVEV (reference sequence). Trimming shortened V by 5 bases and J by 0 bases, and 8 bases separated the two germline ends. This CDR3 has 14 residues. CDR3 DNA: TGTGCCAGCAGTCCAAACTATAGCAATCAGCCCCAGCATTTT. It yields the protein CASSPNYSNQPQHF.

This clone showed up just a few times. The CDR3 loop reads CASSRDPEGAYGYTF. CDR3 sequence (DNA): TGCGCCAGCAGCCGCGACCCCGAGGGGGCATATGGCTACACCTTC. This chain joins TRBV4-3 and TRBJ1-2, with TRBD1 matching 7 bases. This CDR3 has 15 amino acids. Germline CDR1 reads LGHNA; CDR2 reads YSLEER. V lost 4 bases, J lost 5 bases, and 10 bases stayed unmatched.

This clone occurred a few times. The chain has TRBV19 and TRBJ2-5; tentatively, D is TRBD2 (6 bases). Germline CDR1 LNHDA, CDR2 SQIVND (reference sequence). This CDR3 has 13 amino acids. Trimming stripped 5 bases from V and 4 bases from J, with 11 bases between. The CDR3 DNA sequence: TGTGCCAGTAGTCTAGGGGAGGTAGAGACCCAGTACTTC. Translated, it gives CASSLGEVETQYF.

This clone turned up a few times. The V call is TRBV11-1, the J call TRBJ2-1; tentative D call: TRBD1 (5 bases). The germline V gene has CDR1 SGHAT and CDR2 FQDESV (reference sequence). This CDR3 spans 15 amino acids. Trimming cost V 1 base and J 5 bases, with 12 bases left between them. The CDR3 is CASSLEGAQDNEQFF. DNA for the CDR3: TGTGCCAGCAGCTTAGAAGGGGCCCAAGACAATGAGCAGTTCTTC.

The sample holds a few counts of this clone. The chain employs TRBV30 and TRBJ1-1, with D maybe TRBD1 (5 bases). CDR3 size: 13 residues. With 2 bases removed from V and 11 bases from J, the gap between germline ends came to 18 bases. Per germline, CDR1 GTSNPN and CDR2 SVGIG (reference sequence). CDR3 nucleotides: TGTGCCTGGAGTCCGTACCAGGGTACCACGGCTTTCTTT. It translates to CAWSPYQGTTAFF.

The CDR3 sequence is CASTGAGTFYGYTF. DNA for the CDR3: TGTGCCAGCACCGGCGCCGGGACATTCTATGGCTACACCTTC. The chain combines TRBV2 with TRBJ1-2; D might be TRBD1 (6 bases). This CDR3 contains 14 residues. V lost 7 bases, J lost 4 bases, and 16 bases lay in between. Germline-derived CDR1 and CDR2 are SNHLY and FYNNEI.

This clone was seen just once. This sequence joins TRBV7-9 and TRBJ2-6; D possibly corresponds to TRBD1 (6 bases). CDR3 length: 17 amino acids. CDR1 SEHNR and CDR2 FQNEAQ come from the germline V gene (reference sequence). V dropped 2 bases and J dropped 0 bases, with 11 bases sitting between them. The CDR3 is CASSLTGIISGANVLTF. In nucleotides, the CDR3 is TGTGCCAGCAGCTTAACAGGGATTATCTCTGGGGCCAACGTCCTGACTTTC.

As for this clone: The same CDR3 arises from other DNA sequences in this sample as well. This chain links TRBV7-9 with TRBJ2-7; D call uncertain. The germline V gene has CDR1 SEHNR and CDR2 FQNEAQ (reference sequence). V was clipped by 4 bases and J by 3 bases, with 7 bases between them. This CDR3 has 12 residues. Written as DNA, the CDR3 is TGTGCCAGCAGCTCCTCGGGCTACGAGCAGTACTTC. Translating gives CASSSSGYEQYF.